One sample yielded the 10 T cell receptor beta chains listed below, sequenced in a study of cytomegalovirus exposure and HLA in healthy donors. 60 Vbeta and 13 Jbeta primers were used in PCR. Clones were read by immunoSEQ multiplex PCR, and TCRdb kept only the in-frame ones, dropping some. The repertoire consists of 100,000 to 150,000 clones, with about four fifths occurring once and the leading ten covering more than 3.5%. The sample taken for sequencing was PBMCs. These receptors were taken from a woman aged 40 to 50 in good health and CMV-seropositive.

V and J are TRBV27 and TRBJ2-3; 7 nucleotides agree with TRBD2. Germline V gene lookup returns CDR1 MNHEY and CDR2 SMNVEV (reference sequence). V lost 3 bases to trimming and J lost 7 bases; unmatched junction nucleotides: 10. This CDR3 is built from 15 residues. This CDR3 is CASSLGGGDLYTQYF. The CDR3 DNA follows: TGTGCCAGCAGTTTGGGGGGGGGTGATCTTTATACGCAGTATTTT.

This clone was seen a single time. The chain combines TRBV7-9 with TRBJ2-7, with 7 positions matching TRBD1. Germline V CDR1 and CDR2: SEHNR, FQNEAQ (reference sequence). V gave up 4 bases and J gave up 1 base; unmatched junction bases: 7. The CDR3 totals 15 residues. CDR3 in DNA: TGTGCCAGCAGCTCCCCCGGGACAGAATCCTACGAGCAGTACTTC. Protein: CASSSPGTESYEQYF. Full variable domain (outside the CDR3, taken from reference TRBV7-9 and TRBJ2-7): DTGVSQNPRHKITKRGQNVTFRCDPISEHNRLYWYRQTLGQGPEFLTYFQNEAQLEKSRLLSDRFSAERPKGSFSTLEIQRTEQGDSAMYLCASSSPGTESYEQYFGPGTRLTVT.

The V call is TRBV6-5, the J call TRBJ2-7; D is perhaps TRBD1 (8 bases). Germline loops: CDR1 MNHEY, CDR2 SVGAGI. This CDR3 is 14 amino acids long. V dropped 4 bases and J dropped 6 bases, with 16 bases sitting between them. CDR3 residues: CASSLTQGGREQYF. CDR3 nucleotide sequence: TGTGCCAGCAGTTTAACACAGGGGGGGCGCGAGCAGTACTTC.

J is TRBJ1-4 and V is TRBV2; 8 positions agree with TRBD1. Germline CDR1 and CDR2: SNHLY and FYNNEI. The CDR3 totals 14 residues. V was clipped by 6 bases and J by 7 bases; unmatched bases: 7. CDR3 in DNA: TGTGCCAGCAGCACCGGGACAGGTCTTGAAAAACTGTTTTTT. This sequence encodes CASSTGTGLEKLFF.

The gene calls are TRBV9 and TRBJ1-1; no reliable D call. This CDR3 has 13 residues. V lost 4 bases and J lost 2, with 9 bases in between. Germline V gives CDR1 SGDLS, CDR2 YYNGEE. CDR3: CASSTTDNTEAFF. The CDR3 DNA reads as TGTGCCAGCAGCACAACAGATAACACTGAAGCTTTCTTT.

The DNA of the CDR3 is TGCGCCAGCAGCTTCACTACAGGGTCTGGAAACACCATATATTTT. The encoded protein is CASSFTTGSGNTIYF. This rearrangement joins TRBV5-1 to TRBJ1-3, with D maybe TRBD1 (6 bases). This CDR3 contains 15 residues. Germline CDR1 and CDR2: SGHRS and YFSETQ. Trimming left V 2 bases short and J 1 base short, with 10 bases between. Full variable domain (missing parts from reference TRBV5-1 and TRBJ1-3): KAGVTQTPRYLIKTRGQQVTLSCSPISGHRSVSWYQQTPGQGLQFLFEYFSETQRNKGNFPGRFSGRQFSNSRSEMNVSTLELGDSALYLCASSFTTGSGNTIYFGEGSWLTVV.

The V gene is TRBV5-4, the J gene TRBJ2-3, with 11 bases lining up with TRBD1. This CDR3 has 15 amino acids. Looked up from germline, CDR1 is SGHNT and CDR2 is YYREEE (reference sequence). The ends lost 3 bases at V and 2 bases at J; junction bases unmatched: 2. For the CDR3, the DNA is TGTGCCAGCAGCTCGGACAGGGGGCTCACAGATACGCAGTATTTT. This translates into CASSSDRGLTDTQYF.

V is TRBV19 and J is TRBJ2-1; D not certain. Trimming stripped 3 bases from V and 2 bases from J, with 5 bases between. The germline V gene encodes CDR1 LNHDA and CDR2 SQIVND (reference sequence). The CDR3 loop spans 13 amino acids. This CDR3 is CASSIGAYNEQFF. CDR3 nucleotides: TGTGCCAGTAGTATCGGAGCCTACAATGAGCAGTTCTTC.

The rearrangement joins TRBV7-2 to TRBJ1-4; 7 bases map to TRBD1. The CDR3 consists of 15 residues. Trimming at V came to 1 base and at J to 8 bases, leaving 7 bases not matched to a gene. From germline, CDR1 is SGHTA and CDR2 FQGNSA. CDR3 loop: CASSLVGTAQEKLFF. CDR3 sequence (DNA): TGTGCCAGCAGCTTAGTAGGGACAGCCCAGGAAAAACTGTTTTTT.

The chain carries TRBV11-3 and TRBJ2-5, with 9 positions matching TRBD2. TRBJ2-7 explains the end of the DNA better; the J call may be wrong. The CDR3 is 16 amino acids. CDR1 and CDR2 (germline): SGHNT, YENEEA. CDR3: CASSLNLAGSSYEQYF. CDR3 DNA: TGTGCCAGCAGCTTAAACCTAGCGGGGAGCTCCTACGAGCAGTACTTC.